Only a few counts were recorded for the clone carrying this T cell receptor (beta chain). This specimen belongs to a study of blood T cells in healthy people across ages. A sample-barcoded 5' primer and a J-beta primer mix were used in a second PCR of roughly 6 to 11 cycles. Every sample returned 2.5 million or more CDR3-containing paired-end reads. TCRdb re-analysed the 5' RACE reads in MiXCR, keeping a single row per CDR3 protein. In the table there are about 970,000 distinct CDR3 sequences, roughly 47% of which are singletons. Researchers isolated at least 6 million PBMCs per sample. Trimming left V 10 bases short and J 5 bases short, with 12 bases between. The germline V gene encodes CDR1 MGHDK and CDR2 SYGVNS. The CDR3 totals 11 residues.

This TCR was recovered from a woman aged 55 to 70 in good health. This sequence joins TRBV25-1 and TRBJ2-7, with D unclear. Source material: blood. As DNA, the CDR3 is TGTGCCACTCAAAAGGTCAACGAGCAGTACTTC. This translates into CATQKVNEQYF.